This TCR beta chain stems from a study of shared clonotypes between healthy human individuals. Study-wide background: Three plates were used per donor for CD4 naive, three for CD4 memory, two for CD8 naive and one for CD8 memory.

The data were produced by immunoSEQ multiplex PCR, yet TCRdb's version contains in-frame clones alone and is incomplete. The sample holds 650,000 to 800,000 clones, 55% to 80% seen once. V was pared by 2 bases and J by 5 bases, with 13 bases between. The CDR3 loop spans 15 amino acids. Germline CDR1 MNHNS, CDR2 SASEGT. Sequenced input: memory CD4+ T cells sorted from blood. Sample subset: CD45RA-negative fraction. The rearrangement links TRBV6-1 to TRBJ1-5, with D hard to call. The sequence came from a woman aged 25 to 45 in good health. CDR3 in DNA: TGTGCCAGCAGTGAATTTATTAGGGCAGATCAGCCCCAGCATTTT. Translated, it gives CASSEFIRADQPQHF.